The sequence of this T cell receptor beta chain was determined in a study of CD8+ T cells in alopecia areata. Study observations and caveats: Alopecia totalis/universalis scalp especially showed more expanded CD8+ clones than normal scalp. When scalp samples are sequenced, resident alphabeta T cells of normal skin are also captured.

Turning to this clone: The antigen remains undetermined.

The CDR3 spans 15 residues. Germline-derived CDR1 and CDR2 are SGDLS and YYNGEE. J lost 5 bases, V lost 0 bases, and 0 bases had no gene match. Extraction of RNA preceded its reverse transcription into cDNA, which served as the sequencing template. Sequencing used immunoSEQ multiplex PCR; TCRdb keeps in-frame clones, though not all of them. The table includes approximately 150,000 clones, roughly 50% detected once. Source material: CD4+ T cells sorted from blood. This TCR was sampled from a human donor in good health. The chain uses TRBV9 and TRBJ2-5; 14 bases line up with TRBD2. This chain's CDR3 is CASSVGTSGRETQYF. CDR3 bases: TGTGCCAGCAGCGTAGGGACTAGCGGGAGGGAGACCCAGTACTTC.